Listed below are T cell receptor beta chains from one sample, sequenced in a study of graft-versus-host responses after intestinal transplantation. Antigens of these TCRs are unknown. Sequencing used immunoSEQ multiplex PCR; TCRdb keeps in-frame clones, though not all of them. The sample lists around 110,000 clones, just over 90% occurring once. The input for sequencing was unstimulated CD4+ T cells sorted from spleen or lymph node cells, taken before transplant. These receptors originate from a human donor who was the organ donor for an intestinal transplant. The CDR3 runs from the conserved cysteine through the conserved F or W. The D gene is left open where the match is weak. Clone size appears in some rows only: once, few, many, or a class for an expanded clone.

abundance: NA
j_gene: TRBJ2-7
v_gene: TRBV11-2
d_gene: NA
CDR3aa: CASSPASSYEQYF
CDR3nt: TGTGCCAGCAGTCCTGCCAGCTCCTACGAGCAGTACTTC

abundance: NA
j_gene: TRBJ2-3
v_gene: TRBV20-1
d_gene: NA
CDR3aa: CSMEQDTQYF
CDR3nt: TGCAGTATGGAGCAAGATACGCAGTATTTT

abundance: NA
j_gene: TRBJ2-2
v_gene: TRBV6-5
d_gene: TRBD2
CDR3aa: CASSYIASGSTGELFF
CDR3nt: TGTGCCAGCAGTTACATCGCTAGCGGGAGCACCGGGGAGCTGTTTTTT

abundance: once
j_gene: TRBJ1-1
v_gene: TRBV18
d_gene: TRBD1
CDR3aa: CASSPDRGSPEAFF
CDR3nt: TGTGCCAGCTCACCAGACAGGGGTAGCCCTGAAGCTTTCTTT

abundance: NA
j_gene: TRBJ1-5
v_gene: TRBV28
d_gene: NA
CDR3aa: CASSLGYQPQHF
CDR3nt: TGTGCCAGCAGTTTAGGTTATCAGCCCCAGCATTTT

abundance: NA
j_gene: TRBJ2-2
v_gene: TRBV30
d_gene: TRBD2
CDR3aa: CAWSVPLKLAAWRGTGELFF
CDR3nt: TGTGCCTGGAGTGTCCCGTTAAAGCTAGCGGCCTGGCGGGGCACCGGGGAGCTATTTTTT

abundance: NA
j_gene: TRBJ2-7
v_gene: TRBV28
d_gene: TRBD1
CDR3aa: CASSPRTGAYEQYF
CDR3nt: TGTGCCAGCAGTCCCCGAACAGGGGCCTACGAGCAGTACTTC

abundance: NA
j_gene: TRBJ2-5
v_gene: TRBV12-5
d_gene: TRBD1
CDR3aa: CASGPGLAGGGETQYF
CDR3nt: TGTGCTAGTGGTCCCGGACTGGCAGGGGGCGGGGAGACCCAGTACTTC

abundance: once
j_gene: TRBJ1-1
v_gene: TRBV19
d_gene: NA
CDR3aa: CASSYQDSTEAFF
CDR3nt: TGTGCCAGTAGTTATCAGGACAGCACTGAAGCTTTCTTT

abundance: NA
j_gene: TRBJ1-1
v_gene: TRBV6-1
d_gene: NA
CDR3aa: CASSESRLEAFF
CDR3nt: TGTGCCAGCAGTGAAAGTCGGTTGGAAGCTTTCTTT

abundance: NA
j_gene: TRBJ2-5
v_gene: TRBV7-2
d_gene: NA
CDR3aa: CASSSGTQETQYF
CDR3nt: TGTGCCAGCAGCTCAGGGACCCAAGAGACCCAGTACTTC

abundance: NA
j_gene: TRBJ1-5
v_gene: TRBV6-1
d_gene: NA
CDR3aa: CASSATGGGNQPQHF
CDR3nt: TGTGCCAGCAGTGCCACAGGAGGGGGAAATCAGCCCCAGCATTTT

abundance: NA
j_gene: TRBJ2-1
v_gene: TRBV5-1
d_gene: TRBD2
CDR3aa: CASSSGLAWGKGEQFF
CDR3nt: TGCGCCAGCAGCTCCGGACTAGCGTGGGGGAAGGGTGAGCAGTTCTTC

abundance: once
j_gene: TRBJ2-7
v_gene: TRBV30
d_gene: TRBD1
CDR3aa: CALGQGRYEQYF
CDR3nt: TGTGCCTTGGGACAGGGTCGTTACGAGCAGTACTTC

abundance: NA
j_gene: TRBJ1-2
v_gene: TRBV6-5
d_gene: NA
CDR3aa: CASSYGGAGYTF
CDR3nt: TGTGCCAGCAGTTACGGGGGGGCTGGCTACACCTTC

abundance: NA
j_gene: TRBJ2-7
v_gene: TRBV25-1
d_gene: NA
CDR3aa: CASSEWSAGTYEQYF
CDR3nt: TGTGCCAGCAGTGAATGGTCGGCGGGAACATACGAGCAGTACTTC

abundance: NA
j_gene: TRBJ2-2
v_gene: TRBV6-1
d_gene: NA
CDR3aa: CASSAQWNTGELFF
CDR3nt: TGTGCCAGCAGTGCTCAGTGGAACACCGGGGAGCTGTTTTTT

abundance: NA
j_gene: TRBJ2-3
v_gene: TRBV10-3
d_gene: NA
CDR3aa: CAISARGASTDTQYF
CDR3nt: TGTGCCATCAGCGCGAGGGGGGCTAGCACAGATACGCAGTATTTT

abundance: NA
j_gene: TRBJ2-2
v_gene: TRBV28
d_gene: NA
CDR3aa: CASSTGTATGELFF
CDR3nt: TGTGCCAGCAGCACCGGGACCGCCACCGGGGAGCTGTTTTTT

abundance: NA
j_gene: TRBJ2-1
v_gene: TRBV10-3
d_gene: TRBD2
CDR3aa: CAISEAAGGPVNEQFF
CDR3nt: TGTGCCATCAGCGAAGCAGCGGGAGGGCCGGTCAATGAGCAGTTCTTC

abundance: NA
j_gene: TRBJ2-3
v_gene: TRBV27
d_gene: TRBD1
CDR3aa: CASTNPGQGRLGTQYF
CDR3nt: TGTGCCAGCACCAACCCGGGACAGGGAAGGTTGGGTACGCAGTATTTT

abundance: few
j_gene: TRBJ1-2
v_gene: TRBV6-1
d_gene: NA
CDR3aa: CASSEDKIYGYTF
CDR3nt: TGTGCCAGCAGTGAAGATAAAATCTATGGCTACACCTTC

abundance: once
j_gene: TRBJ2-3
v_gene: TRBV5-1
d_gene: TRBD1
CDR3aa: CASSFDRGADTQYF
CDR3nt: TGCGCCAGCAGCTTCGACAGGGGGGCAGATACGCAGTATTTT

abundance: NA
j_gene: TRBJ2-7
v_gene: TRBV5-1
d_gene: TRBD2
CDR3aa: CASSLTSGAYEQYF
CDR3nt: TGCGCCAGCAGCTTAACTAGCGGAGCCTACGAGCAGTACTTC

abundance: once
j_gene: TRBJ2-1
v_gene: TRBV19
d_gene: NA
CDR3aa: CASSMTASYNEQFF
CDR3nt: TGTGCCAGTAGTATGACAGCGTCCTACAATGAGCAGTTCTTC

abundance: NA
j_gene: TRBJ1-4
v_gene: TRBV2
d_gene: NA
CDR3aa: CASSESGSPNEKLFF
CDR3nt: TGTGCCAGCAGTGAATCGGGGTCGCCTAATGAAAAACTGTTTTTT

abundance: NA
j_gene: TRBJ2-1
v_gene: TRBV27
d_gene: TRBD1
CDR3aa: CASSSDREGYNEQFF
CDR3nt: TGTGCCAGCAGCTCCGACAGGGAAGGCTACAATGAGCAGTTCTTC

abundance: NA
j_gene: TRBJ2-1
v_gene: TRBV19
d_gene: NA
CDR3aa: CASTPGAGRYNEQFF
CDR3nt: TGTGCCAGTACCCCCGGTGCGGGGCGATACAATGAGCAGTTCTTC

abundance: NA
j_gene: TRBJ2-5
v_gene: TRBV7-9
d_gene: NA
CDR3aa: CASSHAGGTQYF
CDR3nt: TGTGCCAGCAGCCACGCAGGAGGGACCCAGTACTTC

abundance: NA
j_gene: TRBJ1-2
v_gene: TRBV28
d_gene: TRBD1
CDR3aa: CASSQPDRVGDGYTF
CDR3nt: TGTGCCAGCAGCCAACCGGACAGGGTTGGAGATGGCTACACCTTC

abundance: NA
j_gene: TRBJ2-3
v_gene: TRBV7-2
d_gene: NA
CDR3aa: CASSLDRVTDTQYF
CDR3nt: TGTGCCAGCAGCTTAGATCGGGTCACAGATACGCAGTATTTT

abundance: NA
j_gene: TRBJ1-1
v_gene: TRBV5-4
d_gene: NA
CDR3aa: CASSFLQSTEAFF
CDR3nt: TGTGCCAGCAGCTTTCTTCAGTCCACTGAAGCCTTCTTT

abundance: NA
j_gene: TRBJ1-2
v_gene: TRBV28
d_gene: NA
CDR3aa: CASSLTGPYGYTF
CDR3nt: TGTGCCAGCAGCCTGACAGGACCTTATGGCTACACCTTC

abundance: NA
j_gene: TRBJ2-7
v_gene: TRBV10-3
d_gene: NA
CDR3aa: CAISRAEPSYEQYF
CDR3nt: TGTGCCATCAGTCGAGCGGAACCCTCCTACGAGCAGTACTTC

abundance: NA
j_gene: TRBJ2-2
v_gene: TRBV7-2
d_gene: NA
CDR3aa: CASSKSQSAVGGELFF
CDR3nt: TGTGCCAGCAGCAAGTCCCAATCAGCGGTAGGGGGGGAGCTGTTTTTT

abundance: once
j_gene: TRBJ2-2
v_gene: TRBV5-1
d_gene: TRBD2
CDR3aa: CASRTQGGSATGELFF
CDR3nt: TGCGCCAGCAGGACCCAGGGCGGGAGCGCCACCGGGGAGCTGTTTTTT

abundance: NA
j_gene: TRBJ2-1
v_gene: TRBV9
d_gene: NA
CDR3aa: CASSVVIGGYNEQFF
CDR3nt: TGTGCCAGCAGCGTAGTTATAGGGGGATACAATGAGCAGTTCTTC

abundance: NA
j_gene: TRBJ2-1
v_gene: TRBV4-1
d_gene: TRBD1
CDR3aa: CASSQGHDGTGRNEQFF
CDR3nt: TGCGCCAGCAGCCAGGGTCACGATGGGACAGGTAGGAATGAGCAGTTCTTC

abundance: NA
j_gene: TRBJ2-3
v_gene: TRBV5-4
d_gene: TRBD1
CDR3aa: CASSLGQGATDTQYF
CDR3nt: TGTGCCAGCAGCTTGGGACAGGGGGCAACAGATACGCAGTATTTT

abundance: NA
j_gene: TRBJ2-3
v_gene: TRBV19
d_gene: NA
CDR3aa: CASSIVEGDTQYF
CDR3nt: TGTGCCAGTAGTATCGTGGAGGGAGATACGCAGTATTTT

abundance: NA
j_gene: TRBJ1-2
v_gene: TRBV30
d_gene: NA
CDR3aa: CAWTSWAYGYTF
CDR3nt: TGTGCCTGGACTTCTTGGGCTTATGGCTACACCTTC

abundance: once
j_gene: TRBJ2-3
v_gene: TRBV6-5
d_gene: TRBD1
CDR3aa: CASSWDSSTDTQYF
CDR3nt: TGTGCCAGCAGCTGGGACAGTAGCACAGATACGCAGTATTTT

abundance: NA
j_gene: TRBJ2-7
v_gene: TRBV5-1
d_gene: NA
CDR3aa: CASSLGTGSPAYEQYF
CDR3nt: TGCGCCAGCAGCTTGGGTACAGGGTCCCCAGCCTACGAGCAGTACTTC

abundance: NA
j_gene: TRBJ1-5
v_gene: TRBV15
d_gene: NA
CDR3aa: CATSRGGGNQPQHF
CDR3nt: TGTGCCACCAGCAGAGGGGGGGGGAATCAGCCCCAGCATTTT

abundance: NA
j_gene: TRBJ2-1
v_gene: TRBV7-7
d_gene: TRBD1
CDR3aa: CASSLAGQGDNEQFF
CDR3nt: TGTGCCAGCAGCTTAGCGGGACAGGGGGACAATGAGCAGTTCTTC

abundance: NA
j_gene: TRBJ2-1
v_gene: TRBV14
d_gene: NA
CDR3aa: CASSDVLYNEQFF
CDR3nt: TGTGCCAGCAGTGACGTTTTGTACAATGAGCAGTTCTTC

abundance: NA
j_gene: TRBJ2-3
v_gene: TRBV6-5
d_gene: NA
CDR3aa: CASSYSSGSWDTQYF
CDR3nt: TGTGCCAGCAGTTACTCGTCAGGGTCGTGGGATACGCAGTATTTT

abundance: NA
j_gene: TRBJ2-7
v_gene: TRBV27
d_gene: TRBD1
CDR3aa: CASSPYRGDYEQYF
CDR3nt: TGTGCCAGCAGTCCGTACAGGGGGGACTACGAGCAGTACTTC

abundance: NA
j_gene: TRBJ2-2
v_gene: TRBV18
d_gene: NA
CDR3aa: CASSPPGRRELFF
CDR3nt: TGTGCCAGCTCACCTCCGGGCCGCCGGGAGCTGTTTTTT

abundance: NA
j_gene: TRBJ2-2
v_gene: TRBV2
d_gene: TRBD2
CDR3aa: CASSEARFGRETGELFF
CDR3nt: TGTGCCAGCAGTGAAGCGCGGTTCGGGAGGGAGACCGGGGAGCTGTTTTTT

abundance: NA
j_gene: TRBJ2-1
v_gene: TRBV11-2
d_gene: TRBD2
CDR3aa: CASSPWGGYEQFF
CDR3nt: TGTGCCAGCAGCCCTTGGGGGGGGTATGAGCAGTTCTTC

abundance: NA
j_gene: TRBJ1-1
v_gene: TRBV28
d_gene: NA
CDR3aa: CASSWRNTEAFF
CDR3nt: TGTGCCAGCAGTTGGAGGAACACTGAAGCTTTCTTT

abundance: few
j_gene: TRBJ1-2
v_gene: TRBV6-5
d_gene: TRBD1
CDR3aa: CASSYGDRGYGYTF
CDR3nt: TGTGCCAGCAGTTACGGGGACAGGGGCTATGGCTACACCTTC

abundance: NA
j_gene: TRBJ1-5
v_gene: TRBV2
d_gene: NA
CDR3aa: CASSEQGANQPQHF
CDR3nt: TGTGCCAGCAGTGAACAGGGCGCCAATCAGCCCCAGCATTTT

abundance: NA
j_gene: TRBJ2-7
v_gene: TRBV28
d_gene: TRBD2
CDR3aa: CASSLGGRGGDYEQYF
CDR3nt: TGTGCCAGCAGTTTGGGCGGGCGGGGAGGGGACTACGAGCAGTACTTC

abundance: few
j_gene: TRBJ1-2
v_gene: TRBV6-1
d_gene: NA
CDR3aa: CASSEGTAGGYTF
CDR3nt: TGTGCCAGCAGTGAAGGGACGGCGGGGGGCTACACCTTC

abundance: NA
j_gene: TRBJ1-5
v_gene: TRBV28
d_gene: TRBD1
CDR3aa: CASGTGDHQPQHF
CDR3nt: TGTGCCAGTGGAACAGGGGATCATCAGCCCCAGCATTTT

abundance: NA
j_gene: TRBJ2-1
v_gene: TRBV7-2
d_gene: NA
CDR3aa: CASSLRSFQVF
CDR3nt: TGTGCCAGCAGCCTCCGGTCCTTCCAGGTCTTC

abundance: NA
j_gene: TRBJ2-3
v_gene: TRBV18
d_gene: TRBD2
CDR3aa: CASSPPGLADTQYF
CDR3nt: TGTGCCAGCTCACCACCGGGACTAGCAGATACGCAGTATTTT

abundance: NA
j_gene: TRBJ1-5
v_gene: TRBV19
d_gene: NA
CDR3aa: CASSTRSVGPKPQHF
CDR3nt: TGTGCCAGTAGTACCCGGTCCGTAGGGCCGAAGCCCCAGCATTTT